The present TCR beta chain was sequenced within a study of blood T cell repertoires in COVID-19. As for the study in general: There were acute and convalescent COVID-19 samples, and they came from the United States, Italy and Spain. PBMCs, B-cell-depleted T cells, or T cells were the source of the cDNA or gDNA that made up the material.

Authors' data handling: For nucleated cells, counts were estimated from reference gene primer amplification. Using immunoSEQ multiplex PCR, the repertoire was profiled, and TCRdb retains in-frame clones only, with some absent. The V and J calls and the clone size are those of that table, but D and trimming were determined from the DNA. The sample gives 83,000 or so clones, roughly three quarters of which show up once; approximately 9.3% is in the top ten. Germline lookup yields CDR1 SGHNT and CDR2 YYREEE (reference sequence). V lost 5 bases, J lost 0 bases, and 2 bases stayed unmatched. This CDR3 region has 15 residues.

The sequence was obtained from a woman aged 80 or over with acute or convalescent COVID-19. Sequenced sample: peripheral blood. This chain uses TRBV5-4 with TRBJ2-5, with 12 bases that match TRBD2. The CDR3 sequence is CASSRTSGDQETQYF. For the CDR3, the DNA is TGTGCCAGCAGTCGGACTAGCGGGGACCAAGAGACCCAGTACTTC.